This TCR beta chain derives from a study of blood T cell repertoires in COVID-19. Germline loops: CDR1 LNHDA, CDR2 SQIVND (reference sequence). Trimming left V 7 bases short and J 4 bases short, with 14 bases between. The length of the CDR3 is 13 residues. The repertoire was sequenced with immunoSEQ multiplex PCR; TCRdb's copy has only in-frame clones and lacks some. The table has 150,000 or so clones, 75% to 90% seen once. The chain combines TRBV19 with TRBJ2-7; TRBD2 might be the D (5 bases). This clonotype was obtained from a man between 18 and 29 years old with COVID-19, enrolled during active disease. Sequenced material: peripheral blood. In DNA form, the CDR3 reads TGTGCCAGTACTAGCACACTGGGTTACGAGCAGTACTTC. Its translation: CASTSTLGYEQYF.